A selection of T cell receptor beta chains follows, all from one sample in a study of early T cells in non-severe SARS-CoV-2 infection. TCRdb itself ran the 5' RACE reads through MiXCR, one entry per CDR3 protein. The sample records tens of thousands of distinct CDR3 sequences, around 6% being singletons. Sequencing was done on a sample of whole blood. The origin of the receptors is an adult who was a healthcare worker with PCR-confirmed SARS-CoV-2 infection or an uninfected control (not recorded which). Both conserved end residues are part of each CDR3. A D gene is named only where the DNA matches it firmly. Expanded clones get a size class; other rows say once, few or many, or leave the size out.

few TRBJ1-4 TRBV6-1 - TGTGCCAGCAGTGAAGAGAGGGCTTGGTCTAATGAAAAACTGTTTTTT CASSEERAWSNEKLFF
many TRBJ2-1 TRBV12-3/TRBV12-4 - TGTGCCAGCAGTTTAGCTAGCGGTCCGGAAGGTGAGCAGTTCTTC CASSLASGPEGEQFF
few TRBJ2-3 TRBV12-3/TRBV12-4 TRBD1 TGTGCCAGCAGTCCCGACAGGGATAAGAAGCAGTATTTT CASSPDRDKKQYF
many TRBJ1-1 TRBV5-4 - TGTGCCAGCAGCCGTACAGGGTTGAACACTGAAGCTTTCTTT CASSRTGLNTEAFF
- TRBJ1-5 TRBV24-1 - TGTGCCACCAGCCCCGGGCACCCGCAGCCCCAGCATTTT CATSPGHPQPQHF
many TRBJ2-7 TRBV5-1 TRBD2 TGCGCCAGCAGCTTGGATAGACGAACTAGCGGAAGCACCGAGCAGTACTTC CASSLDRRTSGSTEQYF
many TRBJ2-1 TRBV9 - TGTGCCAGCAGTACCGGGACCTACAATGAGCAGTTCTTC CASSTGTYNEQFF
many TRBJ1-6 TRBV4-2 TRBD1 TGTGCCAGCAGCCAGCAGATACCGGGACAGGGGGCATATTCACCCCTCCACTTT CASSQQIPGQGAYSPLHF
many TRBJ2-1 TRBV6-5 TRBD2 TGTGCCAGCAAACTAGCGGGATTAGGGTACAATGAGCAGTTCTTC CASKLAGLGYNEQFF
many TRBJ1-1 TRBV11-3 - TGTGCCAGCGGAGGAGCCATGAACACTGAAGCTTTCTTT CASGGAMNTEAFF
few TRBJ2-5 TRBV28 TRBD2 TGTGCCAGCAGTTCTCTTCTAGCGGGCCTCCAAGAGACCCAGTACTTC CASSSLLAGLQETQYF
many TRBJ2-4 TRBV30 - TGTGCCTGGAGTGCGGATATAGCCAAAAACATTCAGTACTTC CAWSADIAKNIQYF
many TRBJ1-2 TRBV24-1 TRBD1 TGTGCCACCAGCGGGACAGGGTTATTGAGCTACACCTTC CATSGTGLLSYTF
many TRBJ2-7 TRBV12-3/TRBV12-4 TRBD2 TGTGCCAGCAGTACCGGGACTAGCGGGGCGTACGAGCAGTACTTC CASSTGTSGAYEQYF
many TRBJ1-1 TRBV30 - TGTGCGACAAACGGCCTCGGGCGGAACACTGAAGCTTTCTTT CATNGLGRNTEAFF
few TRBJ2-7 TRBV5-1 TRBD1 TGCGCCAGCAGCGGGGGGACAGGGAGCTCCTACGAGCAGTACTTC CASSGGTGSSYEQYF
many TRBJ2-5 TRBV6-6 TRBD1 TGTGCCAGCAGGATACAGGGGACAGGGGATGAGACCCAGTACTTC CASRIQGTGDETQYF
many TRBJ1-2 TRBV21-1 - TGTGCCAGCAGCAAAGATGGCAGGGGGGACTATGGCTACACCTTC CASSKDGRGDYGYTF
- TRBJ2-1 TRBV5-5 - TGTGCCAGCAGCTTGGTCGTCAACTCCTACAATGAGCAGTTCTTC CASSLVVNSYNEQFF
many TRBJ1-3 TRBV7-2 - TGTGCCAGCAGCTCCATGAGCTCTGGAAACACCATATATTTT CASSSMSSGNTIYF
many TRBJ1-5 TRBV27 - TGTGCCAGCAGTTCCCAGGGCAGGCAGCCCCAGCATTTT CASSSQGRQPQHF
few TRBJ2-7 TRBV27 TRBD2 TGTGCCAGCAAACCACTAGCGGCGAGCTCCTACGAGCAGTACTTC CASKPLAASSYEQYF
- TRBJ1-6 TRBV4-3 - TGCGCCAGCAGCCAAGTAACCCGTAATTCACCCCTCCACTTT CASSQVTRNSPLHF
- TRBJ2-7 TRBV7-9 - TGTGCCAGCAGCTTCGGCCGGGGGCTAACCTACGAGCAGTACTTC CASSFGRGLTYEQYF
- TRBJ1-6 TRBV3-1 - TGTGCCAGCAGCCAAGCGGCTAATTCACCCCTCCACTTT CASSQAANSPLHF
many TRBJ2-3 TRBV25-1 - TGTGCCAGCAGTGGTGACAGCACAGATACGCAGTATTTT CASSGDSTDTQYF